The clone carrying this T cell receptor (beta chain) was found a few times. As originally analysed: Estimation of nucleated cell counts was performed using reference gene primer amplification. TCRdb's table, derived via immunoSEQ multiplex PCR, lists solely in-frame clones and lacks some. The D gene and trimming were derived from the DNA, and the V and J assignments and clone size from that table. This sample yields 15,000 to 20,000 clones, of which approximately 89% are seen a single time; less than 15% belongs to the top ten. This record comes from a study of blood T cell repertoires in COVID-19. Overall study context: Material from acute and convalescent COVID-19 was sourced from the United States, Italy and Spain. Nucleic acid was either cDNA or gDNA, and it came from T cells, B-cell-depleted T cells, or PBMCs.

Sequencing input: peripheral blood. This clonotype was obtained from a man in his fifties or sixties with active COVID-19.

CDR3 DNA sequence: TGTGCCAGCAGCCGCCCCGGCAGCGCCGGGGAGCTGTTTTTT. Translated: CASSRPGSAGELFF. V is TRBV6-5 and J is TRBJ2-2; D uncertain. Deletions cut 6 bases from V and 6 bases from J, with 14 bases between. The CDR3 is made up of 14 amino acids. CDR1 and CDR2 (germline): MNHEY, SVGAGI.